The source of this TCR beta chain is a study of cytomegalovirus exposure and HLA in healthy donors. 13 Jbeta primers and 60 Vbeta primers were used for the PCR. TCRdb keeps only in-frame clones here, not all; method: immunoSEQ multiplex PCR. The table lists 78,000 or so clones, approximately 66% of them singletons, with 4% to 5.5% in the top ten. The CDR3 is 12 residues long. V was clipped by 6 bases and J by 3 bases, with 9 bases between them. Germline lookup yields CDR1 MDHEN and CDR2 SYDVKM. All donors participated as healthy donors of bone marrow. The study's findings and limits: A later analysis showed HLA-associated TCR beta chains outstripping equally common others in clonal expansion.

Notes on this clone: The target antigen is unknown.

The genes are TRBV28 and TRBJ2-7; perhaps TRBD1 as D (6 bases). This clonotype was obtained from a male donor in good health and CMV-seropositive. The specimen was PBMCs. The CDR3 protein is CASSEGDYEQYF. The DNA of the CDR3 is TGTGCCAGCAGCGAGGGGGACTACGAGCAGTACTTC.